A single sample gave rise to the 25 T cell receptor beta chains below, sequenced in a study of cytomegalovirus exposure and HLA in healthy donors. Only in-frame clones appear in the TCRdb table, and some are missing; sequencing was by immunoSEQ multiplex PCR. The sample contains 95,000 to 120,000 clones, approximately 85% of which appear only once. Sequencing input: PBMCs. All receptors derive from a woman between 18 and 29 years old in good health and CMV-seronegative.

The rearrangement uses TRBV6-1 and TRBJ1-2; D not certain. The germline V gene encodes CDR1 MNHNS and CDR2 SASEGT. This CDR3 is 12 amino acids long. The V end was cut by 3 bases, the J end by 1 base, with 3 bases between. The CDR3 reads CASSDINYGYTF. The DNA for the CDR3 is TGTGCCAGCAGTGACATTAACTATGGCTACACCTTC.

The V gene is TRBV30, the J gene TRBJ1-6; 7 bases agree with TRBD1. This CDR3 contains 16 residues. With 2 bases clipped from V and 7 bases from J, the junction kept 11 bases outside the gene matches. Germline V gene data show CDR1 as GTSNPN and CDR2 as SVGIG (reference sequence). The CDR3 DNA follows: TGTGCCTGGAGTAGCCGCAGGGGGGTGTGGAATTCACCCCTCCACTTT. It specifies CAWSSRRGVWNSPLHF.

J is TRBJ1-2 and V is TRBV27; unclear D gene. The CDR3 extends over 14 amino acids. The V end was cut by 4 bases, the J end by 7 bases, with 16 bases between. Germline V lookup: CDR1 MNHEY, CDR2 SMNVEV (reference sequence). This CDR3 is CASSSSGLTGGYTF. CDR3 DNA sequence: TGTGCCAGCAGTTCCAGCGGTTTAACTGGTGGCTACACCTTC.

The rearrangement joins TRBV28 to TRBJ2-7; D might be TRBD1 (6 bases). From germline, CDR1 is MDHEN and CDR2 SYDVKM. Trimming cost V 6 bases and J 3 bases, with 15 bases left between them. This CDR3 has 14 residues. In DNA form, the CDR3 reads TGTGCCAGCAGGCCTCCGGACAGAGTCTACGAGCAGTACTTC. Its protein product is CASRPPDRVYEQYF.

This chain links TRBV29-1 with TRBJ2-1, with 8 bases lining up with TRBD2. Trimming removed 7 bases from V and 5 bases from J; junction bases left unmatched: 10. CDR1 SQVTM and CDR2 ANQGSEA come from the germline V gene. The CDR3 runs 14 residues. Here the CDR3 DNA reads TGCAGCGCCGGAGGGCGGGGGGTAAACAATGAGCAGTTCTTC. Its protein product is CSAGGRGVNNEQFF.

This clone was seen only once. This chain uses TRBV5-1 with TRBJ1-1, with D perhaps matching TRBD1 (6 bases). V lost 5 bases, J lost 3 bases, and 20 bases lay in between. In germline, CDR1 is SGHRS, CDR2 YFSETQ. The CDR3 is made up of 16 amino acids. The CDR3 DNA follows: TGCGCCAGCAGACGTGGGGGCCAGATCTCGGACACTGAAGCTTTCTTT. Amino acids: CASRRGGQISDTEAFF.

About this clone itself: This is likely a read error, given that the CDR3 carries no conserved phenylalanine or tryptophan at its end. The DNA is left out, because the CDR3 cannot be placed on it with certainty; the CDR3 is given as TCRdb lists it. This rearrangement joins TRBV14 to TRBJ2-6; the table gives TRBD2 as D, unverified against the DNA. The germline V gene has CDR1 SGHDN and CDR2 FVKESK. The CDR3 contains 12 residues when both ends are counted. The CDR3 region is CASSRTRRGGGL.

The rearrangement links TRBV27 to TRBJ2-7; 9 bases map to TRBD2. The CDR3 has 15 amino acids. V trimming: 3 bases; J trimming: 2 bases; junction bases outside the gene matches: 5. Looked up from germline, CDR1 is MNHEY and CDR2 is SMNVEV (reference sequence). The DNA for the CDR3 is TGTGCCAGCAGTTTCCGACTAGCGGCAACCTACGAGCAGTACTTC. It encodes CASSFRLAATYEQYF.

The V gene is TRBV6-4, the J gene TRBJ2-3; 10 nucleotides agree with TRBD2. Germline assignment: CDR1 MRHNA and CDR2 SNTAGT. V lost 5 bases and J lost 1; bases outside the gene matches: 0. This CDR3 contains 14 residues. The CDR3 sequence: CASSSGGGTDTQYF. CDR3 in DNA: TGTGCCAGCAGTAGCGGGGGGGGCACAGATACGCAGTATTTT.

J is TRBJ1-1 and V is TRBV19; TRBD1 aligns across 10 bases. This CDR3 has 14 residues. The ends lost 1 base at V and 7 bases at J; junction bases unmatched: 3. The germline V gene encodes CDR1 LNHDA and CDR2 SQIVND (reference sequence). CDR3 region: CASSIVTGGGEAFF. The CDR3 DNA reads as TGTGCCAGTAGTATAGTGACAGGGGGCGGTGAAGCTTTCTTT.

This chain links TRBV4-1 with TRBJ2-1, with D tentatively TRBD1 (7 bases). V lost 5 bases, J lost 5 bases, and 19 bases lay in between. CDR3 length: 16 residues. Germline CDR1 and CDR2: MGHRA and YSYEKL. CDR3 residues: CASSNYGGQKNNEQFF. For the CDR3, the DNA is TGCGCCAGCAGCAACTACGGGGGACAGAAAAACAATGAGCAGTTCTTC.

This sequence joins TRBV5-1 and TRBJ1-2; the D is unclear. The CDR3 has 15 residues. Trimming pared 0 bases from V and 2 bases from J, leaving 11 bases between. Germline CDR1 reads SGHRS; CDR2 reads YFSETQ. The CDR3 DNA reads TGCGCCAGCAGCTTGGCCCTGGGCTCCAACTATGGCTACACCTTC. Translating gives CASSLALGSNYGYTF. Using reference TRBV5-1 and TRBJ1-2 for the parts outside the CDR3, the full variable domain is KAGVTQTPRYLIKTRGQQVTLSCSPISGHRSVSWYQQTPGQGLQFLFEYFSETQRNKGNFPGRFSGRQFSNSRSEMNVSTLELGDSALYLCASSLALGSNYGYTFGSGTRLTVV.

J is TRBJ2-7 and V is TRBV15; D uncertain. V lost 1 base, J lost 5 bases, and 12 bases lay in between. This CDR3 is 14 amino acids long. Germline assignment: CDR1 LNHNV and CDR2 YYDKDF (reference sequence). The chain's CDR3 is CATSRVGDFDEQYF. CDR3 DNA sequence: TGTGCCACCAGCAGAGTGGGCGATTTCGACGAGCAGTACTTC.

The chain links TRBV27 to TRBJ2-7; 10 positions agree with TRBD1. Unmatched junction bases numbered 7, after V lost 4 bases and J lost 4 bases. CDR1 MNHEY and CDR2 SMNVEV come from the germline V gene (reference sequence). The CDR3 totals 15 residues. DNA for the CDR3: TGTGCCAGCAGTTGGGGCGAGGGACAGGGGTACGAGCAGTACTTC. The encoded protein is CASSWGEGQGYEQYF.

In its sample, this clone was seen once. The rearrangement uses TRBV28 and TRBJ1-5, with D possibly being TRBD1 (5 bases). From germline, CDR1 is MDHEN and CDR2 SYDVKM. V lost 1 base to trimming and J lost 5 bases, with 9 bases between them. CDR3 size: 14 residues. The CDR3, as DNA: TGTGCCAGCAGTTTATTTCAGGGCGATCAGCCCCAGCATTTT. This codes for CASSLFQGDQPQHF.

The chain combines TRBV5-6 with TRBJ1-2, with a weak D call TRBD1 (5 bases). This CDR3 has 14 residues. The germline V and J ends were trimmed by 1 base and 4 bases, with 11 bases remaining between them. Germline-derived CDR1 and CDR2 are SGHDT and YYEEEE. The CDR3 sequence: CASSLMQGGYGYTF. CDR3 sequence (DNA): TGTGCCAGCAGCTTGATGCAGGGTGGCTATGGCTACACCTTC.

CDR3 region: CASSEGRTEGKLFF. CDR3 DNA: TGTGCCAGCAGTGAAGGGAGGACGGAGGGAAAACTGTTTTTT. This chain uses TRBV2 with TRBJ1-4; D gene unclear. The CDR3 runs 14 residues. Germline CDR1 and CDR2: SNHLY and FYNNEI. Between the trimmed V and J ends, which lost 1 base and 10 bases, there was a span of 13 bases.

This sequence joins TRBV28 and TRBJ1-5, with a tentative D call TRBD1 (6 bases). The CDR3 is made up of 15 amino acids. Between the trimmed V and J ends, which lost 3 bases and 0 bases, there was a span of 9 bases. Germline CDR1 is MDHEN and CDR2 is SYDVKM. The DNA for the CDR3 is TGTGCCAGCAGTTTTGGGACATATAGCAATCAGCCCCAGCATTTT. The encoded protein is CASSFGTYSNQPQHF.

The CDR3 here is CASSMGTGDNYGYTF. The CDR3 DNA reads as TGTGCCAGTAGTATGGGTACAGGTGATAACTATGGCTACACCTTC. The chain employs TRBV19 and TRBJ1-2; possibly TRBD1 for D (5 bases). This CDR3 has 15 residues. The V gene's germline CDR1 is LNHDA and CDR2 SQIVND (reference sequence). Trimming removed 3 bases from V and 1 base from J, with 12 bases in between.

This rearrangement joins TRBV28 to TRBJ2-7; 12 bases line up with TRBD1. J lost 5 bases, V lost 3 bases, and 8 bases had no gene match. The V gene's germline CDR1 is MDHEN and CDR2 SYDVKM. The CDR3 has 16 amino acids. CDR3 DNA: TGTGCCAGCAGTTTGGCGTCGGGGACAGGGGGCCACGAGCAGTACTTC. Encoded protein: CASSLASGTGGHEQYF.

V is TRBV13 and J is TRBJ2-3, with D possibly matching TRBD2 (6 bases). The CDR3 is made up of 13 amino acids. Germline CDR1 reads PRHDT; CDR2 reads FYEKMQ (reference sequence). V was cut by 4 bases and J by 4 bases, with 9 bases left in between. The CDR3 region has the DNA TGTGCCAGCAGCTCCGGGACTTCAGATACGCAGTATTTT. Translation gives CASSSGTSDTQYF. Looking up the rest from reference TRBV13 and TRBJ2-3 gives the full variable domain: AAGVIQSPRHLIKEKRETATLKCYPIPRHDTVYWYQQGPGQDPQFLISFYEKMQSDKGSIPDRFSAQQFSDYHSELNMSSLELGDSALYFCASSSGTSDTQYFGPGTRLTVL.

This clone appeared a single time. The rearrangement joins TRBV10-3 to TRBJ2-1; D gene unclear. CDR3 size: 15 residues. Germline loops: CDR1 ENHRY, CDR2 SYGVKD. The germline V and J ends were trimmed by 6 bases and 6 bases, with 18 bases remaining between them. DNA of the CDR3: TGTGCCATCAGGGGCTACCAGAGAAGACGCAATGAGCAGTTCTTC. It specifies CAIRGYQRRRNEQFF.

The V and J genes are TRBV19 and TRBJ1-5, with 7 bases identical to TRBD1. The length of the CDR3 is 15 residues. Germline values: CDR1 LNHDA, CDR2 SQIVND (reference sequence). The trim removed 1 base at V and 7 bases at J, leaving 7 bases unmatched. The CDR3 region is CASSIGTGSGQPQHF. In nucleotides, the CDR3 is TGTGCCAGTAGTATAGGGACAGGCTCGGGCCAGCCCCAGCATTTT.

The chain uses TRBV5-1 and TRBJ1-5; TRBD1 agrees at 7 bases. This CDR3 has 15 amino acids. From germline, CDR1 is SGHRS and CDR2 YFSETQ. V lost 0 bases and J lost 6; bases outside the gene matches: 6. The CDR3 nucleotides read TGCGCCAGCAGCTTGGACCAGGGGGATGGTCAGCCCCAGCATTTT. Its protein product is CASSLDQGDGQPQHF.

This clone was counted only a few times. This chain links TRBV4-1 with TRBJ1-2; TRBD1 aligns across 7 bases. Germline CDR1 MGHRA, CDR2 YSYEKL. V was clipped by 1 base and J by 8 bases; unmatched bases: 10. The CDR3 is made up of 15 amino acids. The CDR3 is CASSQVTGDLEGYTF. CDR3 nucleotide sequence: TGCGCCAGCAGCCAAGTCACAGGGGATCTAGAGGGCTACACCTTC.